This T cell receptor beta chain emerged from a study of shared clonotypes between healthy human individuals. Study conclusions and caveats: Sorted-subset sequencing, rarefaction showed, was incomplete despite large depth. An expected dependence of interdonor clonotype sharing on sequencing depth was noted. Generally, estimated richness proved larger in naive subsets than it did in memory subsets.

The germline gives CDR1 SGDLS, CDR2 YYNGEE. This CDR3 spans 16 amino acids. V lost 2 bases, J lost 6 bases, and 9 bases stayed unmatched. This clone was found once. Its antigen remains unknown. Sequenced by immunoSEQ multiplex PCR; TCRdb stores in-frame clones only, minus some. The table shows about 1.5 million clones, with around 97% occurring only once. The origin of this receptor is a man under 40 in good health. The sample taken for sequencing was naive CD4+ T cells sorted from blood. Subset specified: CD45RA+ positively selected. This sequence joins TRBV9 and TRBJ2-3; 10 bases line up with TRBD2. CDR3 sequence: CASSVTSGTGADTQYF. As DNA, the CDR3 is TGTGCCAGCAGCGTCACTAGCGGGACGGGAGCGGATACGCAGTATTTT.